The present TCR beta chain was sequenced within a study of T cell repertoires in cytomegalovirus infection. TCRdb processed the reads anew with MiXCR; each CDR3 protein has one entry. The sample yields around 350,000 distinct CDR3 sequences, 18% seen once. The CDR3 length is 15 residues. From germline, CDR1 is MGHRA and CDR2 YSYEKL. Trimming left V 1 base short and J 0 bases short, with 8 bases between. This clonotype came up a few times. Its antigen is still unknown. General study findings and limits: It was HLA-C-restricted CMV-specific TCR beta clonotypes that dominated the response ex vivo. Summed frequency of shared TCR beta families picked out CMV carriers who also had the relevant HLA.

V usage is TRBV4-1 and J usage is TRBJ2-3; a possible D gene is TRBD1 (5 bases). This receptor was identified in a human donor in good health (CMV status not recorded). Some clones in this sample may be carry-over from other donors' samples. The material sequenced was PBMCs. CDR3 DNA: TGCGCCAGCAGCCAAGTGGGGCTAAGCACAGATACGCAGTATTTT. As protein: CASSQVGLSTDTQYF.